This T cell receptor (beta chain) was recorded in a study of shared clonotypes between healthy human individuals (dated by TCRdb to the early 2020s). Some background on the complete study: A few men and a couple of women, aged 18 to 49 years, made up the cohort. For each donor, three plates each were used for CD4 naive and CD4 memory, two plates were used for CD8 naive, and one plate was used for CD8 memory. Blood TCR repertoires of about five healthy adults were deeply sequenced to estimate repertoire size and the extent of clonotype sharing between individuals. To increase sequencing depth and limit assay-specific biases, different laboratories used diverse techniques to prepare libraries and sequence TCR repertoires. Between about 0.94 and 8.9 billion PBMCs per donor were obtained by leukapheresis. Results the study describes overall, beyond this receptor: Only blood was sampled, and tissue TCR repertoires likely differ from those in blood. Approximately 5% of naive CD4, 3.5% of naive CD8, around 2.3% of memory CD4, and about 0.4% of memory CD8 clonotypes were shared across four donors. Clonotypes shared by all four sorted-subset donors showed higher generation probabilities than non-shared clonotypes. Even with the large sequencing depth, rarefaction of the sorted-subset datasets indicated that sequencing was incomplete. Naive subsets generally had larger estimated clonotype richness than memory subsets did. Because the study included only a small number of donors, the genetic and exposure-history diversity represented was limited. Pairwise subsampling led to the expectation that sequencing depth would affect the degree of clonotype sharing among donors.

The donors were healthy, HIV-negative adults with no recently reported acute infections or vaccinations. Every donor was a Caucasian adult living in Nashville, Tennessee, USA. The CD8 memory samples were a combination of magnetically selected CD45RO+ cells and CCR7-negative CD45RA+ effector memory (TemRA) cells. Blood was obtained by leukapheresis, after which PBMCs were separated by Ficoll-Histopaque density gradient centrifugation and cryopreserved in liquid nitrogen vapor phase. Purity and quantity of every magnetically sorted T cell population were checked by analytical flow cytometry. Genomic DNA was isolated from each sorted fraction and quantified by UV absorbance on a Nanodrop 2000c. In the case of this clone: The antigen it recognizes is unknown. Per-base qualities were not stored, and no clone one base away is much larger.

TCR CDR3 regions were amplified from genomic DNA by multiplex PCR using the deep immunoSEQ assay. For each cell subset, the extracted genomic DNA was distributed evenly across all wells of several immunoSEQ 96-well plates, and each plate served as one replicate. For sorted subsets, each replicate PCR was loaded with approximately 0.2 ug genomic DNA, equivalent to 25,000 to 30,000 T cell genomes. The purified libraries were quantified using a Qubit 3.0 fluorometer, sized with a Bioanalyzer 2100, and then quantified again using the KAPA Library Quantification kit. Every immunoSEQ 96-well plate was sequenced on a dedicated single-read 150-cycle Illumina NextSeq 550 flow cell. Per the source publication's procedure: Because only junctional sequences without quality scores were contained in the immunoSEQ output, filtering matching that applied to full-length reads could not be performed. Sequences were annotated with PyIR, a Python wrapper for IgBLAST v1.9, and V/J genes and CDR3 were assigned using IMGT germline references. Any read was removed if the V/J assignment was weak (E-value above 1e-6), the CDR3 was missing, or the read contained stop codons, out-of-frame junctions, or ambiguous translated residues. A V3J clonotype was defined by an identical inferred V gene, J gene, and CDR3 amino acid sequence. Percentage overlap between repertoires was computed as shared unique clonotypes divided by the size of the smaller repertoire. Richness of each repertoire was evaluated using RTK rarefaction, the Chao1 estimator, and Recon v2.1 estimates of unobserved clonotypes. OLGA was used to compute generation probabilities for all TCRbeta clonotypes that the gDNA method yielded from several donors. In its TCRdb copy, this immuneACCESS table keeps in-frame sequences only and misses some clones. Where compared with another copy, unresolved V genes explain less than half of these, and the others have no known cause. V and J calls and clone size are those listed in that table; D and trimming were worked out from the DNA. Counted in this sample were about 380,000 clones; 90% to 97% of them appeared once. The top ten clonotypes cover around 0.32% of the sample.

Spanning cysteine to phenylalanine, the CDR3 consists of 16 amino acids. Of the read, only the CDR3 DNA is kept; its 48 bases are in frame from base 1. From the germline V gene, CDR1 is SGHRS and CDR2 is YFSETQ. Trimming costs V 0 bases and J 2 bases, and their ends lie 12 bases apart. This TCR came from a man aged 30-40 years in good health. The sequencing sample was made of memory CD8+ T cells sorted from blood. The cell subset or site label on this specimen signifies: CD45RO+ cells pooled with CCR7-negative TemRA cells. This sequence uses TRBV5-1 and TRBJ2-1; perhaps TRBD2 is the D gene, with 5 bases matching. In nucleotides, the sequence is TGCGCCAGCAGCTTGGATCTAGCCGCTACCTACAATGAGCAGTTCTTC. Its translation reads: CASSLDLAATYNEQFF.